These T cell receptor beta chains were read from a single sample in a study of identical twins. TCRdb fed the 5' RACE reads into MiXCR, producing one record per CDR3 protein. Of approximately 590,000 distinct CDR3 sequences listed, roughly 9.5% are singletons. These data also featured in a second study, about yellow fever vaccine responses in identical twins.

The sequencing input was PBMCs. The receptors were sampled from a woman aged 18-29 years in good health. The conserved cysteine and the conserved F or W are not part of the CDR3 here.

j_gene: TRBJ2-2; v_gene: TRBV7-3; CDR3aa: ASGSGGLTGELF
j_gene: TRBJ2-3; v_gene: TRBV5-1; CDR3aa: ASMQGGTDTQY
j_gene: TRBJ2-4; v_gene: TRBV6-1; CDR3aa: ASTPRGGNIQY
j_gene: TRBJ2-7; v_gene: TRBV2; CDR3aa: ASADRVSSYEQY
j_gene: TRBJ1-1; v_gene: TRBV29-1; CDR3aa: SVWGPGDEAF
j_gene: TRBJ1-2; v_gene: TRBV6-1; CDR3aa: ASRASVLGYGYT
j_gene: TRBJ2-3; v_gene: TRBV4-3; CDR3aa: ASSQEGGGTQY
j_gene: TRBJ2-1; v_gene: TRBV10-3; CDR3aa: AINSGDYNEQF
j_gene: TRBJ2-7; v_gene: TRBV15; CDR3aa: ATSTYREQY
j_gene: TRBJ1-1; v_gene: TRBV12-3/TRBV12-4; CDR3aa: ASSAPGPLITEAF
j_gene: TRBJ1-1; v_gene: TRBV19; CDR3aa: ATSATGDTEAF
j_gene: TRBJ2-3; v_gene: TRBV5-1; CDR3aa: ASSTGQGDTDTQY
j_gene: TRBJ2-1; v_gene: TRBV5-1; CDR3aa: ASSWGLAGKEQL
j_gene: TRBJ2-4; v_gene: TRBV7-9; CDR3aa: ASSFRADKNIQY
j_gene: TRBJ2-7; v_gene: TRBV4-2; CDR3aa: ASSHRRALTGGGINEQY
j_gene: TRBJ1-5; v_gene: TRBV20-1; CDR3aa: SARGGTNQPQH
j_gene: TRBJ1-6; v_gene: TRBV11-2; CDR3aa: ASSPSGLNNSPLH
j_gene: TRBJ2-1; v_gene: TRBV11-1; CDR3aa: ASSWAAAASGESYNEQF
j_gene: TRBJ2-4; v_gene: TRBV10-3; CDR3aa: AISDFQGAKNIQY
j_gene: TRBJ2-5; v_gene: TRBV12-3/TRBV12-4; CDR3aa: ASRMDIRETQY